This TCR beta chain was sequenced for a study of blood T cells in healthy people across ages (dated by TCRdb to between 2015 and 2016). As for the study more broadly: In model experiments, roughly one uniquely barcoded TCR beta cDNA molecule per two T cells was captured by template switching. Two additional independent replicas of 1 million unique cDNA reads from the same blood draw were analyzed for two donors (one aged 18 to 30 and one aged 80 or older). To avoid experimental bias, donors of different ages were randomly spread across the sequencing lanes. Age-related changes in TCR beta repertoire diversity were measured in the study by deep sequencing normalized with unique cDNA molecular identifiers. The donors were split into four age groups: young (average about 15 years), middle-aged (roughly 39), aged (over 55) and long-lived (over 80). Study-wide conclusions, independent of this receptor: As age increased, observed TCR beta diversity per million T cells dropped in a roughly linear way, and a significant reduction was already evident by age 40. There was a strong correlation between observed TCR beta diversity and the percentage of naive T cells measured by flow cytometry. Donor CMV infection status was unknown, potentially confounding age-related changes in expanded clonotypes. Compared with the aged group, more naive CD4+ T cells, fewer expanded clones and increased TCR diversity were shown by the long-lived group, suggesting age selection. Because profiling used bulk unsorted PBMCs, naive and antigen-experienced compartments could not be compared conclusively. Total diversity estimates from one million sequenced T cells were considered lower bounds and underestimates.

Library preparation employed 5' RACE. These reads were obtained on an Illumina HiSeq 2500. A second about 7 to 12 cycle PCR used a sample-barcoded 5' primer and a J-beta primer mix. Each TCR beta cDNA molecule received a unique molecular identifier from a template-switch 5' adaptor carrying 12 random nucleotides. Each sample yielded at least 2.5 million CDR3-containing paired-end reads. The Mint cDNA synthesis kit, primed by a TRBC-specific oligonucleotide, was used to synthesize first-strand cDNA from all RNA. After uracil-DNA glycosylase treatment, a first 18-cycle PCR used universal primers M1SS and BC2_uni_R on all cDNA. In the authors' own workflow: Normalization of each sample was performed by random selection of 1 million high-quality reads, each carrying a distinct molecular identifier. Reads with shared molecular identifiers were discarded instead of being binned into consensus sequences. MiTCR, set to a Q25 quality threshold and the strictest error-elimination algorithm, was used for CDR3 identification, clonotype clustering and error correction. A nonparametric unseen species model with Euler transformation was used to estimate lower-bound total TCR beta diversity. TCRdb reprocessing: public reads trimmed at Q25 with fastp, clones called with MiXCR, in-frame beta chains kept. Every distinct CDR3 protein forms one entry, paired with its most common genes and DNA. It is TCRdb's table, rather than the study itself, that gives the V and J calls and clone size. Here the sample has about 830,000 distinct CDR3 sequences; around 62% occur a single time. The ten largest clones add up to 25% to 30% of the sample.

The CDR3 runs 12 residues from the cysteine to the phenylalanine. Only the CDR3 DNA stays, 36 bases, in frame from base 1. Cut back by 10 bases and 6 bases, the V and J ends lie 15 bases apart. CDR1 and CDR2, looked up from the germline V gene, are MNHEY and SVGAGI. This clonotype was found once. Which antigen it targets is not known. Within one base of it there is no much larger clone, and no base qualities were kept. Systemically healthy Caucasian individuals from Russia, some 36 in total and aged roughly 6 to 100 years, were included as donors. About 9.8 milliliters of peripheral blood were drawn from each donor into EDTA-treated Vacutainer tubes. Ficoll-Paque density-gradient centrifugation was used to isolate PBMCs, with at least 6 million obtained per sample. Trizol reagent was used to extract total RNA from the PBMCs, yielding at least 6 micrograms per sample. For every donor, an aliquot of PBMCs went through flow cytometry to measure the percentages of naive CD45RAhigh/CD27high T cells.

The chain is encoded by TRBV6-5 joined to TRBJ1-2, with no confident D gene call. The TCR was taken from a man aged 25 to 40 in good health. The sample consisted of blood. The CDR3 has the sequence CATSPGNHGYTF. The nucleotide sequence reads TGTGCCACTTCGCCCGGAAACCATGGCTACACCTTC.